The 23 T cell receptor beta chains given below trace back to one sample, sequenced in a study of cytomegalovirus exposure and HLA in healthy donors. A multiplex PCR was run with 60 Vbeta primers and 13 Jbeta primers. Data came from immunoSEQ multiplex PCR; TCRdb stores just in-frame clones and leaves some out. The sample consists of about 150,000 clones, approximately 79% of them appearing once. The sequenced sample consisted of PBMCs. The receptors were gathered from a man in his forties or fifties in good health and CMV-seropositive.

This clone appeared once. The J gene is TRBJ2-7, the V gene TRBV6-6, with 10 bases matching TRBD1. V trimming: 3 bases; J trimming: 1 base; junction bases outside the gene matches: 6. This CDR3 comprises 16 residues. Germline V gene lookup returns CDR1 MNHNY and CDR2 SVGAGI (reference sequence). For the CDR3, the DNA is TGTGCCAGCAGTTATTCGCCGGGACAGGGGTCCTACGAGCAGTACTTC. Its translation: CASSYSPGQGSYEQYF.

This clone was counted a few times. The V call is TRBV28, the J call TRBJ1-3, with unresolved D. V lost 6 bases and J lost 2, with 17 bases in between. The CDR3 consists of 16 residues. The germline gives CDR1 MDHEN, CDR2 SYDVKM. The CDR3 DNA is TGTGCCAGCAGCGGTTTGGACTCAGAGACTGGAAACACCATATATTTT. Translated: CASSGLDSETGNTIYF.

Comment on this clone: An end of the junction differs from the germline gene, which may be a read error. This rearrangement joins TRBV11-3 to TRBJ2-7; D possibly corresponds to TRBD2 (5 bases). The CDR3 loop spans 14 amino acids. Germline-derived CDR1 and CDR2 are SGHNT and YENEEA. The CDR3 DNA sequence: TGTGCCAGCAGCTTAGTGGCTAGCTCCCACGAGCAGTACTTC. This sequence encodes CASSLVASSHEQYF.

The chain joins TRBV10-1 to TRBJ2-1; 9 bases are shared with TRBD2. After removal of 5 bases from V and 6 bases from J, the junction contained 8 bases not matched to a gene. This CDR3 region has 15 residues. Germline CDR1 WNHNN, CDR2 SYGVQD (reference sequence). In DNA form, the CDR3 reads TGCGCCAGCAGTTTTAGCGGGAGTACCGGCAATGAGCAGTTCTTC. This gives the protein CASSFSGSTGNEQFF.

The V and J genes are TRBV30 and TRBJ1-3; TRBD1 aligns across 7 bases. The CDR3 is 16 residues long. The germline V gene has CDR1 GTSNPN and CDR2 SVGIG (reference sequence). J lost 1 base, V lost 2 bases, and 8 bases had no gene match. The DNA for the CDR3 is TGTGCCTGGAGTACCGGGACAGCGTCATCTGGAAACACCATATATTTT. It translates to CAWSTGTASSGNTIYF.

The rearrangement joins TRBV6-5 to TRBJ2-7; D not resolved. From germline, CDR1 is MNHEY and CDR2 SVGAGI. The V end was cut by 5 bases, the J end by 6 bases, with 8 bases between. The CDR3 is 11 amino acids. The CDR3 nucleotides read TGTGCCAGCAGTCTCGGTGGCGAGCAGTACTTC. Translation: CASSLGGEQYF.

V and J are TRBV6-5 and TRBJ1-3, with no clear D. Germline V gene sequence: CDR1 MNHEY, CDR2 SVGAGI. V gave up 7 bases and J gave up 0 bases, with 13 bases separating them. The CDR3 has 15 amino acids. CDR3 in amino acids: CASTADSHSGNTIYF. The CDR3 bases are TGTGCCAGCACGGCGGACTCGCACTCTGGAAACACCATATATTTT.

The rearrangement links TRBV30 to TRBJ2-7, with 8 bases that match TRBD1. The germline gives CDR1 GTSNPN, CDR2 SVGIG (reference sequence). V trimming: 0 bases; J trimming: 4 bases; junction bases outside the gene matches: 8. The length of the CDR3 is 15 residues. The CDR3 sequence is CAWSVTARGRYEQYF. CDR3 bases: TGTGCCTGGAGTGTAACGGCCAGGGGGCGATACGAGCAGTACTTC.

This chain joins TRBV30 and TRBJ1-1; D call uncertain. This CDR3 has 14 residues. The V end was cut by 1 base, the J end by 0 bases, with 9 bases between. The germline V gene has CDR1 GTSNPN and CDR2 SVGIG (reference sequence). CDR3 DNA: TGTGCCTGGAGTGAATCAGAAATGAACACTGAAGCTTTCTTT. Protein: CAWSESEMNTEAFF.

V gene TRBV7-8 combines with J gene TRBJ1-1; D remains unclear. The CDR3 covers 14 residues. V was trimmed by 5 bases and J by 3 bases, leaving 13 bases between them. Germline assignment: CDR1 SGHVS and CDR2 FQNEAQ. The CDR3 is CASSPLRQDTEAFF. The CDR3 nucleotides read TGTGCCAGCAGCCCCCTACGCCAGGACACTGAAGCTTTCTTT.

CDR3 coding DNA: TGTGCCAGCAGCTTAAGGGACAAGGATGGCTACACCTTC. Encoded protein: CASSLRDKDGYTF. The chain recombines TRBV5-4 with TRBJ1-2, with a tentative D call TRBD1 (6 bases). The CDR3 extends over 13 amino acids. Trimming took off 2 bases at V and 6 bases at J, with 11 bases between the two ends. CDR1 SGHNT and CDR2 YYREEE come from the germline V gene (reference sequence).

V usage is TRBV7-6 and J usage is TRBJ2-7; tentative D call: TRBD1 (6 bases). CDR1 and CDR2 (germline): SGHVS, FNYEAQ. This CDR3 region has 16 residues. The V end lost 1 base, the J end lost 3 bases, and 16 bases lay between the germline ends. The CDR3 nucleotides are TGTGCCAGCAGCTTAGTAGGTGACGGGACATTCTACGAGCAGTACTTC. Translated, it gives CASSLVGDGTFYEQYF.

V is TRBV5-4 and J is TRBJ2-5, with D possibly being TRBD2 (6 bases). The V end lost 2 bases, the J end lost 4 bases, and 12 bases lay between the germline ends. This CDR3 has 14 amino acids. Germline V gene data show CDR1 as SGHNT and CDR2 as YYREEE (reference sequence). CDR3: CASSLGRELETQYF. The DNA for the CDR3 is TGTGCCAGCAGCTTAGGACGGGAGTTAGAGACCCAGTACTTC.

The chain combines TRBV11-2 with TRBJ1-2; D ambiguous. CDR3 length equals 14 residues. Trimming took off 5 bases at V and 8 bases at J, with 18 bases between the two ends. The germline V gene has CDR1 SGHAT and CDR2 FQNNGV. CDR3 loop: CASSPIPRGGGYTF. The CDR3 DNA reads TGTGCCAGCAGCCCAATTCCTCGAGGTGGAGGCTACACCTTC.

The chain couples TRBV5-4 to TRBJ1-2, with 7 nucleotides matching TRBD1. V shed 4 bases, J shed 2 bases, and the junction held 14 bases outside the gene matches. Germline V gene sequence: CDR1 SGHNT, CDR2 YYREEE (reference sequence). The CDR3 extends over 17 amino acids. CDR3 sequence: CASSKQGRYDTNYGYTF. The DNA for the CDR3 is TGTGCCAGCAGCAAACAGGGGCGATATGATACCAACTATGGCTACACCTTC.

In DNA, the CDR3 is TGCAGCGGGAGAATCGGCACCGGGGAGCTGTTTTTT. Translating gives CSGRIGTGELFF. The rearrangement uses TRBV29-1 and TRBJ2-2; the D is unclear. The CDR3 contains 12 residues. The V end lost 7 bases, the J end lost 4 bases, and 10 bases lay between the germline ends. CDR1 SQVTM and CDR2 ANQGSEA come from the germline V gene.

Concerning this clone itself: Different DNA sequences within this sample yield the same CDR3. CDR3 loop: CASSLGLAGGDTQYF. The DNA for the CDR3 is TGCGCCAGCAGCTTGGGACTAGCGGGAGGGGATACGCAGTATTTT. The chain recombines TRBV5-1 with TRBJ2-3, with 14 bases that match TRBD2. The germline V gene has CDR1 SGHRS and CDR2 YFSETQ. The CDR3 totals 15 residues. The J segment lost 6 bases and the V segment lost 0 bases, leaving 0 bases of the junction unmatched.

The genes are TRBV2 and TRBJ1-5; D perhaps matches TRBD1 (6 bases). The CDR3 covers 15 residues. Germline assignment: CDR1 SNHLY and CDR2 FYNNEI. V lost 2 bases, J lost 7 bases, and 15 bases lay in between. Here the CDR3 reads CASSERGEGGQPQHF. As DNA, the CDR3 is TGTGCCAGCAGTGAAAGGGGGGAGGGAGGACAGCCCCAGCATTTT.

This chain links TRBV4-1 with TRBJ2-3, with 7 nucleotides matching TRBD2. In germline, CDR1 is MGHRA, CDR2 YSYEKL. The CDR3 consists of 13 residues. The trim removed 0 bases at V and 10 bases at J, leaving 4 bases unmatched. The CDR3 region is CASSQELAPPQYF. As DNA, the CDR3 is TGCGCCAGCAGCCAAGAACTAGCGCCCCCGCAGTATTTT.

This chain links TRBV5-1 with TRBJ2-5; 7 positions agree with TRBD2. Germline CDR1 reads SGHRS; CDR2 reads YFSETQ. V lost 2 bases to trimming and J lost 3 bases; unmatched junction nucleotides: 7. This CDR3 is built from 15 residues. DNA of the CDR3: TGCGCCAGCAGCTTTTCCCCTAGCGGAGAAGAGACCCAGTACTTC. Translating it yields CASSFSPSGEETQYF. Complete variable domain (other parts from reference TRBV5-1 and TRBJ2-5): KAGVTQTPRYLIKTRGQQVTLSCSPISGHRSVSWYQQTPGQGLQFLFEYFSETQRNKGNFPGRFSGRQFSNSRSEMNVSTLELGDSALYLCASSFSPSGEETQYFGPGTRLLVL.

This clone came up a few times. This sequence joins TRBV6-1 and TRBJ2-2; D ambiguous. Germline CDR1 and CDR2: MNHNS and SASEGT. The CDR3 loop spans 12 amino acids. With 5 bases removed from V and 6 bases from J, the gap between germline ends came to 7 bases. CDR3 coding DNA: TGTGCCAGCAGTCCTCGAGCCGGGGAGCTGTTTTTT. Its protein is CASSPRAGELFF.

V and J are TRBV25-1 and TRBJ2-2; D unclear. This CDR3 contains 14 residues. V lost 4 bases, J lost 1 base, and 7 bases lay in between. The germline CDR1 and CDR2 sequences are MGHDK and SYGVNS. Here the CDR3 DNA reads TGTGCCAGCAGTGGTCAGGTGAACACCGGGGAGCTGTTTTTT. Translating it yields CASSGQVNTGELFF.

The chain joins TRBV19 to TRBJ2-3; D ambiguous. This CDR3 comprises 13 residues. The ends were cut back, 1 base at V and 6 bases at J, with 8 bases in the middle. Germline-derived CDR1 and CDR2 are LNHDA and SQIVND (reference sequence). CDR3: CASSIGPGDTQYF. CDR3 nucleotide sequence: TGTGCCAGTAGTATAGGTCCCGGGGATACGCAGTATTTT.